The 22 T cell receptor beta chains listed next were all sequenced from one sample in a study of blood T cell repertoires in COVID-19. TCRdb's copy holds only in-frame clones and misses some; the assay was immunoSEQ multiplex PCR. The sample contains approximately 250,000 clones, 80% to 85% of which appear only once. The sample comprised peripheral blood. The source of these receptors is a man in his 60s with acute or convalescent COVID-19.

The chain recombines TRBV3-1 (or the pseudogene TRBV3-2) with TRBJ2-3; 9 bases are shared with TRBD2. The CDR3 is 15 residues long. Looked up from germline, CDR1 is LGHDT and CDR2 is YNNKEL (reference sequence). The J segment lost 0 bases and the V segment lost 3 bases, leaving 1 base of the junction unmatched. The CDR3: CASSHSGGSTDTQYF. The CDR3 bases are TGTGCCAGCAGCCATAGCGGGGGTAGCACAGATACGCAGTATTTT.

The V gene is TRBV18, the J gene TRBJ1-2; D gene ambiguous. Trimming took off 3 bases at V and 8 bases at J, with 13 bases between the two ends. Germline V CDR1 and CDR2: KGHSH, LQKENI. The CDR3 is made up of 13 amino acids. The CDR3 coding sequence is TGTGCCAGCTCACCGGGTCAGGCTGACGGCTACACCTTC. This sequence encodes CASSPGQADGYTF.

The chain recombines TRBV10-3 with TRBJ2-7, with a tentative D call TRBD2 (5 bases). The CDR3 covers 14 residues. Between the trimmed V and J ends, which lost 4 bases and 0 bases, there was a span of 10 bases. Germline V gene sequence: CDR1 ENHRY, CDR2 SYGVKD. The CDR3 nucleotides read TGTGCCATCAGTGCAGACGGGAACTCCTACGAGCAGTACTTC. Its protein product is CAISADGNSYEQYF.

The chain combines TRBV28 with TRBJ1-4; 8 bases align to TRBD1. Per germline, CDR1 MDHEN and CDR2 SYDVKM. V dropped 8 bases and J dropped 3; count of bases not matched to a gene: 8. This CDR3 region has 15 residues. CDR3 in amino acids: CASHPSTGANEKLFF. The CDR3 DNA reads TGTGCCAGCCACCCTTCGACAGGGGCTAATGAAAAACTGTTTTTT.

The chain combines TRBV2 with TRBJ2-1; TRBD2 agrees at 10 bases. Germline loops: CDR1 SNHLY, CDR2 FYNNEI. Losses at the gene ends were 5 bases for V and 8 bases for J; bases not matched to a gene: 12. The CDR3 has 16 residues. The CDR3 bases are TGTGCCAGCAGTCCCATCGGGACTAGCGAGTCCCATGAGCAGTTCTTC. This translates into CASSPIGTSESHEQFF. The full variable domain, in which reference TRBV2 and TRBJ2-1 provide the parts outside the CDR3, is EPEVTQTPSHQVTQMGQEVILRCVPISNHLYFYWYRQILGQKVEFLVSFYNNEISEKSEIFDDQFSVERPDGSNFTLKIRSTKLEDSAMYFCASSPIGTSESHEQFFGPGTRLTVL.

The chain uses TRBV20-1 and TRBJ2-1, with TRBD2 identical over 14 bases. CDR1 and CDR2 (germline): DFQATT, SNEGSKA (reference sequence). The length of the CDR3 is 17 residues. Trimming cost V 3 bases and J 10 bases; bases outside gene matches: 14. The CDR3, as DNA: TGCAGTGCTAGTGGGCCCCTGACTAGCGGGAGGGCCGGGGAGCAGTTCTTC. It is translated as CSASGPLTSGRAGEQFF.

This clone was seen only a few times. The chain is built from TRBV19 and TRBJ1-2; the D gene is possibly TRBD1 (6 bases). CDR1 is LNHDA, CDR2 SQIVND, per germline (reference sequence). The CDR3 covers 14 residues. V was shortened by 1 base and J by 4 bases, with 10 bases between the two germline ends. In DNA form, the CDR3 reads TGTGCCAGTAGTATAGCTCAGGGGACCTATGGCTACACCTTC. This gives the protein CASSIAQGTYGYTF.

V gene TRBV27 combines with J gene TRBJ2-7, with 7 bases lining up with TRBD1. Germline V lookup: CDR1 MNHEY, CDR2 SMNVEV (reference sequence). V lost 7 bases to trimming and J lost 3 bases; unmatched junction nucleotides: 9. The CDR3 runs to 14 residues. As DNA, the CDR3 is TGTGCCAGCAACCATCCGGGACAGTTCTACGAGCAGTACTTC. It encodes CASNHPGQFYEQYF.

This clone was seen a single time. The chain links TRBV27 to TRBJ2-7; D remains ambiguous. The germline V gene has CDR1 MNHEY and CDR2 SMNVEV (reference sequence). Trimming pared 3 bases from V and 4 bases from J, leaving 13 bases between. The CDR3 contains 14 residues. CDR3 sequence: CASSLSQVGYEQYF. CDR3 DNA: TGTGCCAGCAGTTTGAGTCAGGTCGGTTACGAGCAGTACTTC.

V gene TRBV10-1 combines with J gene TRBJ2-2, with D perhaps TRBD1 (7 bases). The length of the CDR3 is 14 residues. From germline, CDR1 is WNHNN and CDR2 SYGVQD (reference sequence). V lost 4 bases to trimming and J lost 6 bases, with 12 bases between them. CDR3 amino acids: CASSATGTPGELFF. CDR3 nucleotide sequence: TGCGCCAGCAGTGCGACAGGGACTCCCGGGGAGCTGTTTTTT.

The genes are TRBV4-1 and TRBJ2-1; 10 nucleotides match TRBD2. Per germline, CDR1 MGHRA and CDR2 YSYEKL. This CDR3 contains 15 residues. V lost 2 bases, J lost 7 bases, and 5 bases stayed unmatched. The CDR3 DNA reads as TGCGCCAGCAGCCAACAACTAGCGGGGCTGAATGAGCAGTTCTTC. It codes for CASSQQLAGLNEQFF.

The rearrangement links TRBV5-4 to TRBJ2-3; 8 nucleotides line up with TRBD2. The J segment lost 5 bases and the V segment lost 3 bases, leaving 5 bases of the junction unmatched. The germline CDR1 and CDR2 sequences are SGHNT and YYREEE (reference sequence). There are 14 residues in the CDR3. Here the CDR3 reads CASSSERGRDTQYF. CDR3 nucleotides: TGTGCCAGCAGCTCCGAGCGGGGGAGAGATACGCAGTATTTT.

The J gene is TRBJ2-5, the V gene TRBV7-3; D might be TRBD2 (5 bases). From germline, CDR1 is SGHTA and CDR2 FQGTGA. The V gene lost 6 bases and the J gene lost 3 bases, with 17 bases spanning the gap. The CDR3 length is 15 residues. Here the CDR3 DNA reads TGTGCCAGCAGACCGCGGGCAGGTAAAAAAGAGACCCAGTACTTC. It translates to CASRPRAGKKETQYF.

V is TRBV18 and J is TRBJ1-4; TRBD1 matches 9 bases. The CDR3 is 15 residues long. The trim removed 3 bases at V and 7 bases at J, leaving 6 bases unmatched. CDR1 and CDR2 (germline): KGHSH, LQKENI. The CDR3 region has the DNA TGTGCCAGCTCACCGATGGGACAGGGTGGTGAAAAACTGTTTTTT. Amino acids: CASSPMGQGGEKLFF.

In its sample, this clone was seen a few times. The V call is TRBV4-1, the J call TRBJ1-1, with D possibly being TRBD1 (5 bases). Germline CDR1 reads MGHRA; CDR2 reads YSYEKL. CDR3 size: 17 residues. With 0 bases removed from V and 1 base from J, the gap between germline ends came to 15 bases. CDR3 nucleotides: TGCGCCAGCAGCCAAGATGAAAATAGGGGCCCGAACACTGAAGCTTTCTTT. Translated, it gives CASSQDENRGPNTEAFF.

CDR3 DNA: TGCGCCAGCAATAAGGGACAGGACGGCGGTGAGCAGTTCTTC. This sequence encodes CASNKGQDGGEQFF. This chain uses TRBV5-1 with TRBJ2-1; 8 bases map to TRBD1. The V and J ends lost 6 bases and 9 bases, in that order; junction bases with no gene match: 11. The CDR3 covers 14 residues. CDR1 and CDR2 (germline): SGHRS, YFSETQ.

This chain links TRBV30 with TRBJ1-3; D unresolved. V was shortened by 3 bases and J by 6 bases, with 6 bases between the two germline ends. Germline V gene sequence: CDR1 GTSNPN, CDR2 SVGIG (reference sequence). The CDR3 has 11 amino acids. This chain's CDR3 is CAWSQANTIYF. The CDR3 region has the DNA TGTGCCTGGAGCCAGGCAAACACCATATATTTT.

The chain uses TRBV5-1 and TRBJ2-3; D gene unclear. The CDR3 length is 13 residues. Germline V CDR1 and CDR2: SGHRS, YFSETQ. With 3 bases removed from V and 4 bases from J, the gap between germline ends came to 9 bases. Here the CDR3 DNA reads TGCGCCAGCAGCTCTATTCCCGCAGATACGCAGTATTTT. Translated, it gives CASSSIPADTQYF.

The chain is built from TRBV30 and TRBJ1-2, with 9 positions matching TRBD1. CDR3 size: 14 residues. Germline CDR1 and CDR2: GTSNPN and SVGIG (reference sequence). The junction had 11 bases not matched to a gene; V was cut back by 5 bases and J by 7 bases. The DNA for the CDR3 is TGTGCCTGGGACCGGACAGGGGCATCGGCTGGCTACACCTTC. Translating it yields CAWDRTGASAGYTF.

The chain couples TRBV9 to TRBJ1-2; TRBD1 matches 8 bases. The CDR3 length is 15 residues. Germline loops: CDR1 SGDLS, CDR2 YYNGEE. V lost 4 bases, J lost 7 bases, and 12 bases stayed unmatched. The CDR3 region has the DNA TGTGCCAGCAGCCGGCGACAGGGGCCCCTATTTGGCTACACCTTC. Translating it yields CASSRRQGPLFGYTF. Combining the CDR3 with reference TRBV9 and TRBJ1-2 gives the whole variable domain DSGVTQTPKHLITATGQRVTLRCSPRSGDLSVYWYQQSLDQGLQFLIQYYNGEERAKGNILERFSAQQFPDLHSELNLSSLELGDSALYFCASSRRQGPLFGYTFGSGTRLTVV.

This clone was counted only a few times. CDR3 sequence: CASSQGLRYGYTF. The CDR3 DNA is TGTGCCAGCAGCCAGGGACTCCGCTATGGCTACACCTTC. The chain carries TRBV14 and TRBJ1-2, with D possibly matching TRBD1 (5 bases). Germline lookup yields CDR1 SGHDN and CDR2 FVKESK. Trimming took off 3 bases at V and 4 bases at J, with 9 bases between the two ends. This CDR3 has 13 amino acids.

The V call is TRBV28, the J call TRBJ2-5, with a tentative D call TRBD1 (6 bases). V was cut by 6 bases and J by 2 bases, with 10 bases left in between. CDR3 size: 13 residues. Per the germline V gene, CDR1 is MDHEN and CDR2 is SYDVKM. The CDR3 coding sequence is TGTGCCAGCAGCCCGGACAGTCAAGAGACCCAGTACTTC. Protein: CASSPDSQETQYF.